Reported below is one T cell receptor beta chain. Original analysis: It was from reference gene primer amplification that nucleated cell counts were estimated. Repertoires were generated with immunoSEQ multiplex PCR, while TCRdb's copy carries only in-frame clones and drops some. The V and J calls and clone size come from that table; D and trimming were worked out from the DNA. The sample lists tens of thousands of clones; under 85% were seen once. The sample originates from a study of blood T cell repertoires in COVID-19. Study in general: PBMCs, B-cell-depleted T cells, or T cells provided the cDNA or gDNA that made up the material.

Germline values: CDR1 SGHNT, CDR2 YYREEE (reference sequence). CDR3 length equals 15 residues. Between the trimmed V and J ends, which lost 4 bases and 0 bases, there was a span of 13 bases. J is TRBJ1-1 and V is TRBV5-4; D remains ambiguous. The specimen was peripheral blood. This clonotype originated in a woman of 80 years or more with acute or convalescent COVID-19. The chain's CDR3 is CASSHEGAMNTEAFF. The CDR3 DNA is TGTGCCAGCAGCCACGAGGGCGCGATGAACACTGAAGCTTTCTTT.